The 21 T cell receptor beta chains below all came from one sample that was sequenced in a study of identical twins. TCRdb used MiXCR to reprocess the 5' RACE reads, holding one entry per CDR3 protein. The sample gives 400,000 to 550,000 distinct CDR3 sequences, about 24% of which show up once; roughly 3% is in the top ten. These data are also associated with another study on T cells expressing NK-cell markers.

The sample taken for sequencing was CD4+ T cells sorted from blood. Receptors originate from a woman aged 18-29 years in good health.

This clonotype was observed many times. CDR3 sequence reads: CAIGGGGGEFNGYTF. CDR3 nucleotide sequence: TGTGCCATCGGAGGCGGAGGGGGGGAATTTAATGGCTACACCTTC. The chain employs TRBV10-3 and TRBJ1-2; D may be TRBD1 (6 bases). In germline, CDR1 is ENHRY, CDR2 SYGVKD. The CDR3 has 15 amino acids. Trimming took off 8 bases at V and 6 bases at J, with 22 bases between the two ends.

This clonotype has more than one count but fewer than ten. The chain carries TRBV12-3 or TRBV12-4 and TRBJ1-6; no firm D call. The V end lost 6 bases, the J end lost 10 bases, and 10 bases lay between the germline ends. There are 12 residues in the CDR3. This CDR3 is CASRAPNSPLHF. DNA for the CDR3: TGTGCCAGCAGAGCCCCGAACTCACCCCTCCACTTT.

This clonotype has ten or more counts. The CDR3 sequence: CASSPTRQGGTEAFF. The CDR3 DNA reads TGTGCCAGCAGCCCAACGAGACAGGGGGGCACTGAAGCTTTCTTT. The chain recombines TRBV7-9 with TRBJ1-1, with 9 bases aligning to TRBD1. The germline gives CDR1 SEHNR, CDR2 FQNEAQ (reference sequence). CDR3 length: 15 residues. V was pared by 5 bases and J by 4 bases, with 8 bases of the junction left unmatched.

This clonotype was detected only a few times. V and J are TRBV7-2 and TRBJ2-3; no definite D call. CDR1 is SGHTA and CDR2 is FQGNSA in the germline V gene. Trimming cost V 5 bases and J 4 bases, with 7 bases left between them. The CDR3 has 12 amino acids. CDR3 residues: CASSAISDTQYF. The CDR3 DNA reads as TGTGCCAGCAGCGCCATATCAGATACGCAGTATTTT.

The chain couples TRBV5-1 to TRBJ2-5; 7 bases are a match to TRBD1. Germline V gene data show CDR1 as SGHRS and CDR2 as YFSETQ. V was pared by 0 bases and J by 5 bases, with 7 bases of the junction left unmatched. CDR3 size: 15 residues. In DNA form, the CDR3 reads TGCGCCAGCAGCTTGGTGGCAGGGACAGTGGAGACCCAGTACTTC. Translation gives CASSLVAGTVETQYF.

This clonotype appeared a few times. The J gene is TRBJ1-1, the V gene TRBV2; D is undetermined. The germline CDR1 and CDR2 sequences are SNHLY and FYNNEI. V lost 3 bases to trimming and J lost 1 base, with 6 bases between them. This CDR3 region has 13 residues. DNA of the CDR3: TGTGCCAGCAGTGATTTAGAGAACACTGAAGCTTTCTTT. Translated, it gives CASSDLENTEAFF.

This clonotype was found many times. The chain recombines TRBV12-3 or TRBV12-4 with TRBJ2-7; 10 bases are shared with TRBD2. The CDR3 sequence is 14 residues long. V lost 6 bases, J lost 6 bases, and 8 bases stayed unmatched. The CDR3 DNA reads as TGTGCCAGCAGCTATAGCGGGAGGTCTGGCGAGCAGTACTTC. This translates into CASSYSGRSGEQYF.

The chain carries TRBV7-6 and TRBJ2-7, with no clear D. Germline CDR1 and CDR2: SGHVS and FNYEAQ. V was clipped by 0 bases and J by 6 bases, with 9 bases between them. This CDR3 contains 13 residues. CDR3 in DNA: TGTGCCAGCAGCTTAGCGGGTCCCCTCGAGCAGTACTTC. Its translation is CASSLAGPLEQYF.

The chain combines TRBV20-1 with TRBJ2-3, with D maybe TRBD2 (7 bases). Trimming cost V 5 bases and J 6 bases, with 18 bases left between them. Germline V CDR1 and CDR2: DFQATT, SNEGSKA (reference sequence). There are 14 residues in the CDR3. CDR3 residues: CSAPDWGRGDTQYF. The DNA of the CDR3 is TGCAGTGCTCCCGATTGGGGGAGGGGGGATACGCAGTATTTT.

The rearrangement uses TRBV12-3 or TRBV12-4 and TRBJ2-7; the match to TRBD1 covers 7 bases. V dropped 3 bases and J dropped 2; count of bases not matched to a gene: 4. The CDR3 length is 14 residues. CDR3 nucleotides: TGTGCCAGCAGTTTGACAGGGAGAGCCTACGAGCAGTACTTC. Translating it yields CASSLTGRAYEQYF.

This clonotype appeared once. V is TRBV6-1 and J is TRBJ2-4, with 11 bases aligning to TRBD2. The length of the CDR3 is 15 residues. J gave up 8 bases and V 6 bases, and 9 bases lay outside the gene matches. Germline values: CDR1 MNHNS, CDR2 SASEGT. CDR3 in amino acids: CASRALTSGRDIQYF. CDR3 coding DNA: TGTGCCAGCAGAGCCCTCACTAGCGGGAGAGACATTCAGTACTTC.

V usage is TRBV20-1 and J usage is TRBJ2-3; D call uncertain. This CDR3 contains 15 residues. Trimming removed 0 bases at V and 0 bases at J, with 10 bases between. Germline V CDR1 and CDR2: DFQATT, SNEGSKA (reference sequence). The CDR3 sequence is CSARDGVTSTDTQYF. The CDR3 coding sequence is TGCAGTGCTAGAGATGGGGTTACTAGCACAGATACGCAGTATTTT.

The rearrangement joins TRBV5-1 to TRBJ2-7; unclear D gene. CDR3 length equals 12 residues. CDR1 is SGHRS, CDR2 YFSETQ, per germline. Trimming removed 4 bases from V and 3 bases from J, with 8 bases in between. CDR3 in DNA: TGCGCCAGCAGCCTGCAGGACTACGAGCAGTACTTC. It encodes CASSLQDYEQYF. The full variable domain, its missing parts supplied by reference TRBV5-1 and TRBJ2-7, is KAGVTQTPRYLIKTRGQQVTLSCSPISGHRSVSWYQQTPGQGLQFLFEYFSETQRNKGNFPGRFSGRQFSNSRSEMNVSTLELGDSALYLCASSLQDYEQYFGPGTRLTVT.

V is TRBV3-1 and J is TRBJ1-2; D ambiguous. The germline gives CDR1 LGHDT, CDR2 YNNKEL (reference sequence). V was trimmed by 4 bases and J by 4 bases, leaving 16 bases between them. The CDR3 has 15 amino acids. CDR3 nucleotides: TGTGCCAGCAGCCCCAGACGCCCCAAGGGCTATGGCTACACCTTC. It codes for CASSPRRPKGYGYTF.

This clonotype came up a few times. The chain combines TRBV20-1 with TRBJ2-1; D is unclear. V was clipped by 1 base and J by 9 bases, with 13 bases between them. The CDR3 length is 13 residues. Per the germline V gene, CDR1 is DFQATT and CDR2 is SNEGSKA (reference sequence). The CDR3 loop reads CSARVVDFPEQFF. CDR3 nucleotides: TGCAGTGCTAGAGTCGTTGATTTTCCTGAGCAGTTCTTC.

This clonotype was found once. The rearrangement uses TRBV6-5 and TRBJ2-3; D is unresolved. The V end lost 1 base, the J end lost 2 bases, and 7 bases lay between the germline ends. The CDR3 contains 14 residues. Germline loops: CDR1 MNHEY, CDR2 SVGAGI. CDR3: CASSYYGNTDTQYF. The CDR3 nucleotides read TGTGCCAGCAGTTACTACGGCAACACAGATACGCAGTATTTT.

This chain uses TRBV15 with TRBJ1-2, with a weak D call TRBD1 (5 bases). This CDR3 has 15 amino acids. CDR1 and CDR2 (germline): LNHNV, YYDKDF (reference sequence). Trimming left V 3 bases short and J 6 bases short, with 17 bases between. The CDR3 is CATSRDPKGGDGYTF. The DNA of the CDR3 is TGTGCCACCAGCAGGGACCCGAAGGGAGGGGATGGCTACACCTTC.

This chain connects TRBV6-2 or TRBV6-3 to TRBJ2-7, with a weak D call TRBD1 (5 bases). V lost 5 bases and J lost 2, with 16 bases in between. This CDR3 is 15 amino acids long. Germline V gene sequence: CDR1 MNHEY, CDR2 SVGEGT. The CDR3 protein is CASSPFQGVPYEQYF. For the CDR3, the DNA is TGTGCCAGCAGTCCCTTCCAAGGGGTTCCCTACGAGCAGTACTTC.

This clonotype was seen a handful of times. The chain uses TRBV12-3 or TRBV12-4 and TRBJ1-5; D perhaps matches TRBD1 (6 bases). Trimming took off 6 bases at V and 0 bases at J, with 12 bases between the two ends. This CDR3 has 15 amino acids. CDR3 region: CASSRTEYSNQPQHF. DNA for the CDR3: TGTGCCAGCAGCCGGACAGAATATAGCAATCAGCCCCAGCATTTT.

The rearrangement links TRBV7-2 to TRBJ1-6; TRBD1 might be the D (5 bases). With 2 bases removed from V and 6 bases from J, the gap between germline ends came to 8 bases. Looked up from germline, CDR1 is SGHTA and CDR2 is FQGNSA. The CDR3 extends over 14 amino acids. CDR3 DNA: TGTGCCAGCAGCTTAAACAGGATTAATTCACCCCTCCACTTT. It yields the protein CASSLNRINSPLHF.

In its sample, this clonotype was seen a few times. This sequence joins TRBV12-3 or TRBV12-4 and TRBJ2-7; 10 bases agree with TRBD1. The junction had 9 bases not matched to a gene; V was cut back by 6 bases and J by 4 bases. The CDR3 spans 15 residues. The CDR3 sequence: CASSLIDRGRYEQYF. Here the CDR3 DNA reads TGTGCCAGCAGCTTAATTGACAGGGGGCGTTACGAGCAGTACTTC.